The present T cell receptor (beta chain) was sequenced within a study of control samples from healthy donors and cancer patients. Sequencing was performed with immunoSEQ multiplex PCR; in TCRdb, only in-frame clones are kept and a portion is missing. The sample includes about 130,000 clones, around 93% of them seen just once. Trimming removed 3 bases at V and 4 bases at J, with 22 bases between. The CDR3 has 18 amino acids. Germline values: CDR1 LGHDT, CDR2 YNNKEL (reference sequence). The sequenced sample was blood. This sequence joins TRBV3-1 (or the pseudogene TRBV3-2) and TRBJ1-3; D remains ambiguous. This TCR derives from a man aged 18 to 29 in good health. The CDR3 reads CASSHAADPANWGNTIYF. DNA of the CDR3: TGTGCCAGCAGCCATGCCGCTGACCCTGCGAATTGGGGAAACACCATATATTTT.